This is a list of T cell receptor beta chains from one sample in a study of neurological immune-mediated disorders. One entry per CDR3 protein, called by TCRdb with MiXCR from the 5' RACE reads. The sample carries 25,000 to 40,000 distinct CDR3 sequences, approximately 1.5% recorded once. The sample consisted of PBMCs. The receptors originated from a woman in her 30s with multiple sclerosis. Both conserved end residues are part of each CDR3. Each record gives: clone size, J gene, D gene, V gene, CDR3 protein, CDR3 DNA. D genes are given only for firm matches. Only some rows state a clone size, as once, few, many or a class for expanded clones.

abundance: many
j_gene: TRBJ2-3
d_gene: NA
v_gene: TRBV7-6
CDR3aa: CASSPLAGSSTDTQYF
CDR3nt: TGTGCCAGCAGCCCTCTGGCCGGGTCTAGCACAGATACGCAGTATTTT

abundance: many
j_gene: TRBJ1-2
d_gene: TRBD1
v_gene: TRBV7-9
CDR3aa: CASSPGQGLRYTF
CDR3nt: TGTGCCAGCAGCCCGGGACAGGGGCTCCGCTACACCTTC

abundance: NA
j_gene: TRBJ2-7
d_gene: NA
v_gene: TRBV12-3/TRBV12-4
CDR3aa: CASTWGGWGEQYF
CDR3nt: TGTGCCAGCACCTGGGGGGGCTGGGGGGAGCAGTACTTC

abundance: many
j_gene: TRBJ1-2
d_gene: NA
v_gene: TRBV3-1
CDR3aa: CASSQVRAGGYTF
CDR3nt: TGTGCCAGCAGCCAAGTCAGGGCTGGTGGCTACACCTTC

abundance: many
j_gene: TRBJ1-1
d_gene: TRBD1
v_gene: TRBV7-6
CDR3aa: CASSQTGGTEAFF
CDR3nt: TGTGCCAGCAGCCAGACAGGGGGCACTGAAGCTTTCTTT

abundance: many
j_gene: TRBJ1-4
d_gene: NA
v_gene: TRBV6-5
CDR3aa: CASKRGEGSEKLFF
CDR3nt: TGTGCCTCCAAACGAGGAGAAGGGTCCGAAAAACTGTTTTTT

abundance: many
j_gene: TRBJ2-5
d_gene: TRBD2
v_gene: TRBV18
CDR3aa: CASSRTSQETQYF
CDR3nt: TGTGCCAGCTCCCGGACTAGCCAAGAGACCCAGTACTTC

abundance: many
j_gene: TRBJ1-3
d_gene: NA
v_gene: TRBV5-1
CDR3aa: CASSGSNGNTIYF
CDR3nt: TGCGCCAGCAGCGGCAGTAATGGAAACACCATATATTTT

abundance: many
j_gene: TRBJ2-2
d_gene: TRBD2
v_gene: TRBV4-1
CDR3aa: CASSQPLAGNTGELFF
CDR3nt: TGCGCCAGCAGCCAACCACTAGCGGGAAACACCGGGGAGCTGTTTTTT

abundance: many
j_gene: TRBJ2-1
d_gene: NA
v_gene: TRBV5-1
CDR3aa: CASAGPLGRNEQFF
CDR3nt: TGCGCCAGCGCCGGGCCCCTGGGACGGAATGAGCAGTTCTTC

abundance: few
j_gene: TRBJ1-6
d_gene: TRBD1
v_gene: TRBV2
CDR3aa: CASITTGGDNSPLHF
CDR3nt: TGTGCCAGCATAACGACAGGGGGGGATAATTCACCCCTCCACTTT

abundance: many
j_gene: TRBJ1-3
d_gene: TRBD1
v_gene: TRBV6-6
CDR3aa: CASSTGGLSGNTIYF
CDR3nt: TGTGCCAGCAGCACAGGGGGACTCTCTGGAAACACCATATATTTT

abundance: many
j_gene: TRBJ1-2
d_gene: NA
v_gene: TRBV10-3
CDR3aa: CAISDKQFYGYTF
CDR3nt: TGTGCCATCAGTGATAAACAGTTCTATGGCTACACCTTC

abundance: few
j_gene: TRBJ1-4
d_gene: NA
v_gene: TRBV3-1
CDR3aa: CASSQGKKLFF
CDR3nt: TGTGCCAGCAGCCAGGGTAAAAAACTGTTTTTT

abundance: many
j_gene: TRBJ2-3
d_gene: NA
v_gene: TRBV10-3
CDR3aa: CAIRPDSGDTQYF
CDR3nt: TGTGCCATCAGGCCCGACTCGGGGGATACGCAGTATTTT

abundance: many
j_gene: TRBJ1-3
d_gene: NA
v_gene: TRBV5-1
CDR3aa: CASRDGGTGNTIYF
CDR3nt: TGCGCCAGCAGGGATGGGGGAACCGGAAACACCATATATTTT

abundance: many
j_gene: TRBJ2-5
d_gene: NA
v_gene: TRBV5-1
CDR3aa: CASSRREQETQYF
CDR3nt: TGCGCCAGCAGCCGCAGAGAACAAGAGACCCAGTACTTC

abundance: many
j_gene: TRBJ2-1
d_gene: TRBD1
v_gene: TRBV24-1
CDR3aa: CATSDSGTGNNEQFF
CDR3nt: TGTGCCACCAGTGATTCCGGGACAGGGAACAATGAGCAGTTCTTC

abundance: many
j_gene: TRBJ2-2
d_gene: NA
v_gene: TRBV6-2/TRBV6-3
CDR3aa: CASKSAGANTGELFF
CDR3nt: TGTGCCAGCAAGTCCGCAGGCGCGAACACCGGGGAGCTGTTTTTT

abundance: many
j_gene: TRBJ2-2
d_gene: TRBD2
v_gene: TRBV10-1
CDR3aa: CASMSGGADTGELFF
CDR3nt: TGCGCCAGCATGTCGGGGGGGGCCGACACCGGGGAGCTGTTTTTT

abundance: many
j_gene: TRBJ1-2
d_gene: NA
v_gene: TRBV18
CDR3aa: CASTSGTAPGYTF
CDR3nt: TGTGCCAGCACCTCCGGGACCGCGCCTGGCTACACCTTC

abundance: many
j_gene: TRBJ2-7
d_gene: NA
v_gene: TRBV7-6
CDR3aa: CASSSGGSYEQYF
CDR3nt: TGTGCCAGCAGCTCCGGCGGATCCTACGAGCAGTACTTC

abundance: many
j_gene: TRBJ2-3
d_gene: TRBD2
v_gene: TRBV20-1
CDR3aa: CSALVPGGLDTQYF
CDR3nt: TGCAGTGCTCTCGTGCCGGGGGGGCTGGATACGCAGTATTTT

abundance: many
j_gene: TRBJ1-5
d_gene: TRBD1
v_gene: TRBV6-6
CDR3aa: CASSYGTDQPQHF
CDR3nt: TGTGCCAGCAGTTACGGGACAGATCAGCCCCAGCATTTT

abundance: many
j_gene: TRBJ1-1
d_gene: NA
v_gene: TRBV12-3/TRBV12-4
CDR3aa: CASSLGGRGNTEAFF
CDR3nt: TGTGCCAGCAGTTTAGGGGGGCGGGGGAACACTGAAGCTTTCTTT

abundance: many
j_gene: TRBJ2-2
d_gene: TRBD1
v_gene: TRBV7-2
CDR3aa: CASSRDSPGELFF
CDR3nt: TGTGCCAGCAGCCGGGACAGCCCCGGGGAGCTGTTTTTT

abundance: many
j_gene: TRBJ1-2
d_gene: NA
v_gene: TRBV7-9
CDR3aa: CASSLEGLNYGYTF
CDR3nt: TGTGCCAGCAGCTTAGAAGGACTTAACTATGGCTACACCTTC

abundance: many
j_gene: TRBJ1-6
d_gene: NA
v_gene: TRBV12-3/TRBV12-4
CDR3aa: CASSSQPGLNNSPLHF
CDR3nt: TGTGCCAGCAGTTCGCAGCCCGGTTTGAATAATTCACCCCTCCACTTT

abundance: many
j_gene: TRBJ2-2
d_gene: TRBD1
v_gene: TRBV5-1
CDR3aa: CASSSGQANTGELFF
CDR3nt: TGCGCCAGCAGCTCGGGACAGGCGAACACCGGGGAGCTGTTTTTT

abundance: many
j_gene: TRBJ1-3
d_gene: NA
v_gene: TRBV9
CDR3aa: CASSVGVIRAGNTIYF
CDR3nt: TGTGCCAGCAGCGTAGGTGTAATCAGGGCCGGAAACACCATATATTTT

abundance: many
j_gene: TRBJ1-2
d_gene: TRBD1
v_gene: TRBV29-1
CDR3aa: CSVRGLNYGYTF
CDR3nt: TGCAGCGTCAGGGGGCTTAACTATGGCTACACCTTC

abundance: many
j_gene: TRBJ2-7
d_gene: TRBD1
v_gene: TRBV5-1
CDR3aa: CASRQAGTGTYEQYF
CDR3nt: TGCGCCAGCAGACAAGCCGGGACAGGAACCTACGAGCAGTACTTC

abundance: many
j_gene: TRBJ1-5
d_gene: TRBD1
v_gene: TRBV7-2
CDR3aa: CASSSRTGGSQPQHF
CDR3nt: TGTGCCAGCAGCTCGAGGACAGGGGGCAGTCAGCCCCAGCATTTT

abundance: many
j_gene: TRBJ2-1
d_gene: TRBD1
v_gene: TRBV12-3/TRBV12-4
CDR3aa: CASSPGQLAEQFF
CDR3nt: TGTGCCAGCAGCCCGGGACAGTTGGCTGAGCAGTTCTTC

abundance: many
j_gene: TRBJ2-1
d_gene: NA
v_gene: TRBV24-1
CDR3aa: CATSDPTGRSGEQFF
CDR3nt: TGTGCCACCAGTGATCCTACCGGCAGGTCTGGTGAGCAGTTCTTC

abundance: many
j_gene: TRBJ2-3
d_gene: NA
v_gene: TRBV6-6
CDR3aa: CASSPGKGVGTDTQYF
CDR3nt: TGTGCCAGCAGCCCCGGGAAGGGGGTCGGCACAGATACGCAGTATTTT

abundance: many
j_gene: TRBJ2-7
d_gene: NA
v_gene: TRBV6-5
CDR3aa: CVSSRTKRDGGQYF
CDR3nt: TGTGTCAGCAGTCGGACCAAACGGGACGGTGGGCAGTACTTC

abundance: many
j_gene: TRBJ2-7
d_gene: TRBD1
v_gene: TRBV12-3/TRBV12-4
CDR3aa: CASSPQGALSEQYF
CDR3nt: TGTGCCAGCAGCCCACAGGGGGCCCTCAGCGAGCAGTACTTC

abundance: many
j_gene: TRBJ2-5
d_gene: TRBD2
v_gene: TRBV5-4
CDR3aa: CASSSRTSGVQETQYF
CDR3nt: TGTGCCAGCAGCTCACGGACTAGCGGGGTACAAGAGACCCAGTACTTC

abundance: medium-sized
j_gene: TRBJ1-4
d_gene: NA
v_gene: TRBV7-9
CDR3aa: CASSNEKLFF
CDR3nt: TGTGCCAGCAGTAATGAAAAACTGTTTTTT

abundance: many
j_gene: TRBJ2-7
d_gene: NA
v_gene: TRBV5-1
CDR3aa: CASSSESLGQYF
CDR3nt: TGCGCCAGCAGCTCGGAGAGCCTGGGGCAGTACTTC

abundance: many
j_gene: TRBJ1-1
d_gene: NA
v_gene: TRBV9
CDR3aa: CASSVGPEPLQGEAFF
CDR3nt: TGTGCCAGCAGCGTAGGTCCTGAACCGTTACAAGGGGAAGCTTTCTTT

abundance: many
j_gene: TRBJ2-7
d_gene: TRBD1
v_gene: TRBV5-1
CDR3aa: CASSRGTGVGGEQYF
CDR3nt: TGCGCCAGCAGCAGGGGGACAGGGGTCGGCGGCGAGCAGTACTTC

abundance: many
j_gene: TRBJ2-4
d_gene: NA
v_gene: TRBV28
CDR3aa: CASSLGEHIQYF
CDR3nt: TGTGCCAGCAGTTTGGGGGAGCACATTCAGTACTTC

abundance: few
j_gene: TRBJ1-2
d_gene: NA
v_gene: TRBV7-1
CDR3aa: CTSIHVGPTGGYTF
CDR3nt: TGCACCAGCATCCACGTAGGGCCCACGGGGGGCTACACCTTC

abundance: many
j_gene: TRBJ1-5
d_gene: TRBD1
v_gene: TRBV15
CDR3aa: CATSRDAQGANQPQHF
CDR3nt: TGTGCCACCAGCAGAGACGCCCAGGGGGCAAATCAGCCCCAGCATTTT

abundance: large
j_gene: TRBJ1-1
d_gene: TRBD1
v_gene: TRBV5-5
CDR3aa: CASSDPGQVTEAFF
CDR3nt: TGTGCCAGCAGCGACCCGGGACAGGTGACTGAAGCTTTCTTT

abundance: few
j_gene: TRBJ2-7
d_gene: TRBD2
v_gene: TRBV20-1
CDR3aa: CSARDSGGLSYEQYF
CDR3nt: TGCAGTGCTAGAGATAGCGGGGGGTTGTCCTACGAGCAGTACTTC

abundance: many
j_gene: TRBJ2-7
d_gene: NA
v_gene: TRBV29-1
CDR3aa: CSVVGGGGPYEQYF
CDR3nt: TGCAGCGTTGTCGGGGGAGGGGGCCCCTACGAGCAGTACTTC

abundance: many
j_gene: TRBJ2-5
d_gene: NA
v_gene: TRBV10-2
CDR3aa: CATSQPVVEETQYF
CDR3nt: TGCGCCACTTCACAGCCGGTCGTAGAAGAGACCCAGTACTTC

abundance: many
j_gene: TRBJ1-6
d_gene: NA
v_gene: TRBV7-6
CDR3aa: CASSLALVGNSPLHF
CDR3nt: TGTGCCAGCAGCTTAGCCCTAGTGGGAAATTCACCCCTCCACTTT